A single sample gave rise to the 15 T cell receptor beta chains below, sequenced in a study of lymphopenia after photon versus proton radiotherapy (dated by TCRdb to the late 2010s). Library preparation employed the immunoSEQ multiplex PCR assay. Held by TCRdb, this immuneACCESS table contains in-frame sequences only and omits some clones. Under half of the omission traces to an unresolved V gene where checked; the cause of the rest is unknown. This sample has roughly 35,000 clones in its table, and more than 75% of those were observed once. The biggest ten clones account for around 2.9% of the sample. Material: peripheral blood, obtained from a patient treated with photon-based radiotherapy. The source is a man between 45 and 60 years old with gastric cancer.

The chain recombines TRBV4-3 with TRBJ2-2; D possibly corresponds to TRBD2 (5 bases). V was clipped by 3 bases and J by 3 bases, with 8 bases between them. The CDR3 length is 14 residues. CDR1 LGHNA and CDR2 YSLEER come from the germline V gene. The CDR3, as DNA: TGCGCCAGCAGCCAGGGAGAGGACACCGGGGAGCTGTTTTTT. As protein: CASSQGEDTGELFF.

This rearrangement joins TRBV7-8 to TRBJ1-3; no clear D. Deletions cut 3 bases from V and 3 bases from J, with 9 bases between. Germline V CDR1 and CDR2: SGHVS, FQNEAQ. CDR3 length: 14 residues. The CDR3 reads CASSFRGGGNTIYF. CDR3 coding DNA: TGTGCCAGCAGCTTCCGAGGAGGTGGAAACACCATATATTTT.

The rearrangement links TRBV5-1 to TRBJ1-1; D call uncertain. Trimming cost V 4 bases and J 3 bases, with 13 bases left between them. The CDR3 contains 14 residues. Germline V CDR1 and CDR2: SGHRS, YFSETQ. The CDR3 is CASSPLSRDTEAFF. In nucleotides, the CDR3 is TGCGCCAGCAGCCCCCTCTCCCGGGACACTGAAGCTTTCTTT.

The chain employs TRBV5-7 and TRBJ1-4; unclear D gene. TRBV5-7 belongs to the ORF category, with a function that is uncertain. Trimming took 0 bases from V and 4 from J, leaving 10 bases between them. The CDR3 spans 15 residues. For the CDR3, the DNA is TGTGCCAGCAGCTTGGTCGAGGGCCGTAATGAAAAACTGTTTTTT. Protein: CASSLVEGRNEKLFF.

The chain recombines TRBV27 with TRBJ1-5, with 7 bases fitting TRBD1. Germline trimming cut 2 bases from V and 6 bases from J; bases unmatched to any gene: 4. The length of the CDR3 is 14 residues. Per germline, CDR1 MNHEY and CDR2 SMNVEV (reference sequence). The CDR3 here is CASSLGAGGQPQHF. Written as DNA, the CDR3 is TGTGCCAGCAGTTTAGGGGCAGGGGGTCAGCCCCAGCATTTT.

The chain has TRBV30 and TRBJ1-1; 7 bases are a match to TRBD1. Germline values: CDR1 GTSNPN, CDR2 SVGIG (reference sequence). This CDR3 is built from 14 residues. After removal of 3 bases from V and 1 base from J, the junction contained 5 bases not matched to a gene. DNA of the CDR3: TGTGCCTGGAGAACAGGGGTCTCGAACACTGAAGCTTTCTTT. As protein: CAWRTGVSNTEAFF.

The count of this clone is one. This sequence joins TRBV28 and TRBJ2-1, with 10 bases that match TRBD2. The CDR3 length is 14 residues. With V trimmed by 5 bases and J by 3 bases, 1 base remained unmatched. Germline V lookup: CDR1 MDHEN, CDR2 SYDVKM. The CDR3 here is CASSRTSGYNEQFF. CDR3 nucleotide sequence: TGTGCCAGCAGTAGGACTAGCGGCTACAATGAGCAGTTCTTC.

V gene TRBV2 combines with J gene TRBJ2-6; possibly TRBD1 for D (6 bases). Germline loops: CDR1 SNHLY, CDR2 FYNNEI. This CDR3 is 17 amino acids long. V lost 2 bases and J lost 1, with 12 bases in between. The CDR3 region is CASSEYRVGSGANVLTF. The CDR3 DNA reads TGTGCCAGCAGTGAATACAGGGTGGGATCTGGGGCCAACGTCCTGACTTTC. The full variable domain, with the rest looked up from reference TRBV2 and TRBJ2-6, is EPEVTQTPSHQVTQMGQEVILRCVPISNHLYFYWYRQILGQKVEFLVSFYNNEISEKSEIFDDQFSVERPDGSNFTLKIRSTKLEDSAMYFCASSEYRVGSGANVLTFGAGSRLTVL.

The CDR3 spells CASSLGGTPRDTEAFF. The CDR3 nucleotides are TGTGCCAGCAGCTTAGGGGGGACCCCGAGGGACACTGAAGCTTTCTTT. The chain combines TRBV7-9 with TRBJ1-1; the D gene is possibly TRBD1 (5 bases). Germline V CDR1 and CDR2: SEHNR, FQNEAQ (reference sequence). Trimming took off 1 base at V and 3 bases at J, with 15 bases between the two ends. The CDR3 runs to 16 residues.

The gene calls are TRBV13 and TRBJ2-7, with D unresolved. This CDR3 is 13 amino acids long. The V and J ends lost 0 bases and 3 bases respectively, with 6 bases between them. Germline assignment: CDR1 PRHDT and CDR2 FYEKMQ (reference sequence). The CDR3 sequence is CASSLGQIYEQYF. CDR3 bases: TGTGCCAGCAGCTTAGGACAGATCTACGAGCAGTACTTC.

V usage is TRBV7-9 and J usage is TRBJ2-3; D ambiguous. The CDR3 runs 12 residues. Germline lookup yields CDR1 SEHNR and CDR2 FQNEAQ (reference sequence). Trimming shortened V by 1 base and J by 6 bases, and 5 bases separated the two germline ends. The CDR3 region is CASSLVADTQYF. The CDR3, as DNA: TGTGCCAGCAGCTTAGTGGCGGATACGCAGTATTTT.

The V gene is TRBV7-2, the J gene TRBJ2-7; possibly TRBD2 for D (6 bases). Germline CDR1 is SGHTA and CDR2 is FQGNSA. The V gene lost 2 bases and the J gene lost 5 bases, with 16 bases spanning the gap. This CDR3 region has 15 residues. This CDR3 is CASSLLGGSYHEQYF. In nucleotides, the CDR3 is TGTGCCAGCAGCTTATTAGGAGGGAGCTACCACGAGCAGTACTTC.

This clone showed up just a few times. The rearrangement links TRBV6-5 to TRBJ2-7; perhaps TRBD2 as D (6 bases). CDR3 length equals 15 residues. The V gene lost 0 bases and the J gene lost 2 bases, with 11 bases spanning the gap. In germline, CDR1 is MNHEY, CDR2 SVGAGI. The DNA of the CDR3 is TGTGCCAGCAGTTACTCGAAGGAGGGTACCTACGAGCAGTACTTC. Its translation: CASSYSKEGTYEQYF.

V is TRBV19 and J is TRBJ2-3; TRBD2 aligns across 8 bases. The CDR3 is made up of 13 amino acids. After removal of 8 bases from V and 2 bases from J, the junction contained 3 bases not matched to a gene. Germline V CDR1 and CDR2: LNHDA, SQIVND (reference sequence). CDR3 sequence: CASRGGATDTQYF. In DNA form, the CDR3 reads TGTGCCAGTCGGGGGGGGGCCACAGATACGCAGTATTTT.

This clone occurred once. The V gene is TRBV29-1, the J gene TRBJ2-3; 10 nucleotides align to TRBD1. Looked up from germline, CDR1 is SQVTM and CDR2 is ANQGSEA. V was pared by 4 bases and J by 3 bases, with 7 bases of the junction left unmatched. The CDR3 has 15 residues. The CDR3 sequence is CSVARGQGLTDTQYF. The CDR3, as DNA: TGCAGCGTTGCCAGGGGACAGGGGTTAACAGATACGCAGTATTTT.